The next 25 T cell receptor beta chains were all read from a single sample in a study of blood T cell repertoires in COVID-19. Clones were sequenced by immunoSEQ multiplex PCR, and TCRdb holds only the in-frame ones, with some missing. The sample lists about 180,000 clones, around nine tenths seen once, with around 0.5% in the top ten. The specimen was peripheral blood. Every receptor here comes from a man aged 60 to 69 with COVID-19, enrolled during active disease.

CDR3 DNA: TGTGCCAGCAGTTTAGTCGGGGAGGACTATAACTACGAGCAGTACTTC. Translated: CASSLVGEDYNYEQYF. The V gene is TRBV27, the J gene TRBJ2-7; a possible D gene is TRBD2 (6 bases). CDR1 and CDR2 from the germline V gene are MNHEY and SMNVEV (reference sequence). V dropped 2 bases and J dropped 3 bases, with 17 bases sitting between them. The CDR3 runs to 16 residues.

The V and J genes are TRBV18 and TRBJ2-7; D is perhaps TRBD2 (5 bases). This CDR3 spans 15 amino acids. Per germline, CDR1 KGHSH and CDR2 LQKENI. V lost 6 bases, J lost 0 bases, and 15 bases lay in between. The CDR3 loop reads CASSKGALSSYEQYF. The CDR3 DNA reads TGTGCCAGCTCCAAGGGAGCACTTAGCTCCTACGAGCAGTACTTC.

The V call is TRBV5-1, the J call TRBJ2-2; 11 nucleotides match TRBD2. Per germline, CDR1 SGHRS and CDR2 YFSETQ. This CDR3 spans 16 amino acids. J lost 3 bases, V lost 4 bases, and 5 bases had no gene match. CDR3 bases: TGCGCCAGCAGCCAAACTAGCGGGAGTTACACCGGGGAGCTGTTTTTT. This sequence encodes CASSQTSGSYTGELFF.

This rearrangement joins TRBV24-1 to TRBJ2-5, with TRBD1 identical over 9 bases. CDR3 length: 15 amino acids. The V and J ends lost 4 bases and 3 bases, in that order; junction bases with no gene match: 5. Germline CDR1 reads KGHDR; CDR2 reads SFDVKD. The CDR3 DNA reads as TGTGCCACCAGTGACAGGGGACAGGGCGAAGAGACCCAGTACTTC. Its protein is CATSDRGQGEETQYF.

CDR3 sequence reads: CASSPTSGTEAFF. The CDR3 DNA reads TGTGCCAGCAGCCCTACAAGCGGGACTGAAGCTTTCTTT. This chain joins TRBV7-3 and TRBJ1-1; D is uncertain. The V end lost 5 bases, the J end lost 5 bases, and 12 bases lay between the germline ends. The CDR3 totals 13 residues. The V gene's germline CDR1 is SGHTA and CDR2 FQGTGA.

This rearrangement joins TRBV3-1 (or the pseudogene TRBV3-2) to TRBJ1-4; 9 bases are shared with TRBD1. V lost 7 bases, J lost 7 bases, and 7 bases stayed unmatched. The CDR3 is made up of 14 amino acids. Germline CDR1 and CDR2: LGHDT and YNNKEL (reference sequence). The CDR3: CASMRGTGSEKLFF. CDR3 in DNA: TGTGCCAGCATGAGGGGGACAGGGAGTGAAAAACTGTTTTTT.

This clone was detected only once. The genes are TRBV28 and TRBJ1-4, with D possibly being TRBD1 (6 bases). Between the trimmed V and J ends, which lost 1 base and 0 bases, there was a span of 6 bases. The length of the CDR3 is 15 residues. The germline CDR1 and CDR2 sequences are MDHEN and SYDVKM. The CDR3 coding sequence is TGTGCCAGCAGTTTATCAGGGGCAACTAATGAAAAACTGTTTTTT. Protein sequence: CASSLSGATNEKLFF.

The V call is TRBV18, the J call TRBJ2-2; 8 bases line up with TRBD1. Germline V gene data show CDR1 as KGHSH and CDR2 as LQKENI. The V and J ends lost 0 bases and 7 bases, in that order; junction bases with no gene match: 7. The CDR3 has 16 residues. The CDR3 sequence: CASSPPSRGQVGELFF. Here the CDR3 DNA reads TGTGCCAGCTCACCACCCAGCAGGGGGCAGGTCGGGGAGCTGTTTTTT.

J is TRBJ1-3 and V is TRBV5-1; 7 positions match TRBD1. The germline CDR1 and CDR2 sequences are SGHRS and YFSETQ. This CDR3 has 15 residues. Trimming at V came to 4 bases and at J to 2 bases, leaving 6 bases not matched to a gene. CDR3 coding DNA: TGCGCCAGCAGCCCATCCAGGGGGGCTGGAAACACCATATATTTT. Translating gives CASSPSRGAGNTIYF.

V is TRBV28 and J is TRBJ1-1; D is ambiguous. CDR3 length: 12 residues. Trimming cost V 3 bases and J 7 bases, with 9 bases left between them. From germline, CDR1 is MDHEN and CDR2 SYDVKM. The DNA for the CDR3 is TGTGCCAGCAGTTTGTCCCCTCTTGAAGCTTTCTTT. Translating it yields CASSLSPLEAFF.

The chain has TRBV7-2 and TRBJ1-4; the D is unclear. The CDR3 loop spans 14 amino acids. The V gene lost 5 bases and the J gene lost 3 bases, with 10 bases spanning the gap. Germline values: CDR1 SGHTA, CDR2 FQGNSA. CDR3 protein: CASSPPPANEKLFF. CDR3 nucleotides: TGTGCCAGCAGCCCGCCCCCGGCTAATGAAAAACTGTTTTTT.

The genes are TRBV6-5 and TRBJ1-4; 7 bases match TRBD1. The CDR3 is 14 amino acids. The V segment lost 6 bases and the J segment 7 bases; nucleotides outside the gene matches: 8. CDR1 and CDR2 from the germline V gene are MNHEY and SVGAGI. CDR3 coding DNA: TGTGCCAGCAGAAAAACAGGGGCTGGTGAAAAACTGTTTTTT. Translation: CASRKTGAGEKLFF.

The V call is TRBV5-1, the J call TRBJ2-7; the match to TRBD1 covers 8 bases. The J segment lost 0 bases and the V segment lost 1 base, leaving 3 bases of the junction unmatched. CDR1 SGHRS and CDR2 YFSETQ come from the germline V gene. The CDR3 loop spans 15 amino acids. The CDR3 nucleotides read TGCGCCAGCAGCTTGAACAGGGGGAGCTCCTACGAGCAGTACTTC. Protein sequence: CASSLNRGSSYEQYF.

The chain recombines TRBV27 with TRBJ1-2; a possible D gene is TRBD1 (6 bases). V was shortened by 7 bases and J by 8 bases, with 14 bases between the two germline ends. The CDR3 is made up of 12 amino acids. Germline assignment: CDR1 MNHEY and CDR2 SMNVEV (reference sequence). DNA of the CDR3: TGTGCCAGCATTTGGGGGCTAGGAGGCTACACCTTC. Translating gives CASIWGLGGYTF.

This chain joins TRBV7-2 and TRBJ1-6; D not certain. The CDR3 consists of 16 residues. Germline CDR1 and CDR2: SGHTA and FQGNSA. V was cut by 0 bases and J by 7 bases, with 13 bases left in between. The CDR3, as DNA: TGTGCCAGCAGCTTAGCCGTCACCGGGAGAAATTCACCCCTCCACTTT. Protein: CASSLAVTGRNSPLHF.

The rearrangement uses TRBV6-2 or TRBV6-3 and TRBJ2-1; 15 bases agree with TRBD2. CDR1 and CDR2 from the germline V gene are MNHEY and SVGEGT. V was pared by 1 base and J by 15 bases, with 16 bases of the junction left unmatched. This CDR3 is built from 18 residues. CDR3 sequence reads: CASSYWTSGGDEAPRMFF. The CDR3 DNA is TGTGCCAGCAGTTACTGGACTAGCGGGGGGGATGAAGCCCCACGTATGTTCTTC.

CDR3 sequence reads: CASSGKSGGNEQFF. The CDR3 DNA follows: TGCGCCAGCAGTGGTAAAAGCGGGGGAAATGAGCAGTTCTTC. This chain links TRBV10-2 with TRBJ2-1, with 8 bases aligning to TRBD2. This CDR3 is 14 amino acids long. CDR1 and CDR2 (germline): WSHSY, SAAADI. The V segment lost 4 bases and the J segment 7 bases; nucleotides outside the gene matches: 6.

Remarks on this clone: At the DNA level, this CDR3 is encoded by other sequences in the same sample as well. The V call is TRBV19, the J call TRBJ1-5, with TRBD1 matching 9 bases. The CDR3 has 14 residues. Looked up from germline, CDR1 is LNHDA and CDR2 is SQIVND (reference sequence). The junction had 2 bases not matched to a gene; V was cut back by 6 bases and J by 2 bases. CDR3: CASRGQGGNQPQHF. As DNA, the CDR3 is TGTGCCAGTAGGGGACAGGGTGGCAATCAGCCCCAGCATTTT. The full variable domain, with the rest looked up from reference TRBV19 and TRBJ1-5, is DGGITQSPKYLFRKEGQNVTLSCEQNLNHDAMYWYRQDPGQGLRLIYYSQIVNDFQKGDIAEGYSVSREKKESFPLTVTSAQKNPTAFYLCASRGQGGNQPQHFGDGTRLSIL.

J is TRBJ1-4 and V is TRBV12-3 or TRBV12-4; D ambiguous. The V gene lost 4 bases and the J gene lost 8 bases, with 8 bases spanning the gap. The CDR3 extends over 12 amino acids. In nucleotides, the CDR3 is TGTGCCAGCAGTTCCGCTGGCGAAAAACTGTTTTTT. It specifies CASSSAGEKLFF.

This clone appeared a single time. For the CDR3, the DNA is TGTGCCAGCAGTTACAGTAGGGGGACTGAAGCTTTCTTT. The encoded protein is CASSYSRGTEAFF. The V gene is TRBV6-5, the J gene TRBJ1-1; D may be TRBD1 (6 bases). Trimming took 2 bases from V and 5 from J, leaving 9 bases between them. CDR1 is MNHEY and CDR2 is SVGAGI in the germline V gene. CDR3 length: 13 amino acids.

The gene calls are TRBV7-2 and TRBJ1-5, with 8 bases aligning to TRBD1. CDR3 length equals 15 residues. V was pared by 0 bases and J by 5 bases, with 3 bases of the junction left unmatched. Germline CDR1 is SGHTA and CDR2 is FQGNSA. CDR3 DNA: TGTGCCAGCAGCTTAGCCAGGGGGCGCCATCAGCCCCAGCATTTT. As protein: CASSLARGRHQPQHF.

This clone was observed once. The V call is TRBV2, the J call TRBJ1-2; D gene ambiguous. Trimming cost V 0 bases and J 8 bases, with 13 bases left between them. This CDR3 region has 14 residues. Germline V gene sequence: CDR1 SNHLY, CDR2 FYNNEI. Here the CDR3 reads CASSEALKGVGYTF. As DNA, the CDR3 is TGTGCCAGCAGTGAAGCGCTTAAAGGAGTCGGCTACACCTTC.

The CDR3 protein is CASGGRYNEQFF. CDR3 coding DNA: TGTGCCAGCGGAGGGAGGTACAATGAGCAGTTCTTC. J is TRBJ2-1 and V is TRBV2; D is possibly TRBD2 (6 bases). Trimming cost V 8 bases and J 4 bases, with 9 bases left between them. Germline V gene lookup returns CDR1 SNHLY and CDR2 FYNNEI. The length of the CDR3 is 12 residues.

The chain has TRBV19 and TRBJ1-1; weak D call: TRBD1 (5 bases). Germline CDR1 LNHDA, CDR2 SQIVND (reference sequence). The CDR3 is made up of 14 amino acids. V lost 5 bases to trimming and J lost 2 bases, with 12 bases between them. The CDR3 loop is CASSSWGLNTEAFF. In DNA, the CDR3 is TGTGCCAGTAGTTCTTGGGGCCTAAACACTGAAGCTTTCTTT.

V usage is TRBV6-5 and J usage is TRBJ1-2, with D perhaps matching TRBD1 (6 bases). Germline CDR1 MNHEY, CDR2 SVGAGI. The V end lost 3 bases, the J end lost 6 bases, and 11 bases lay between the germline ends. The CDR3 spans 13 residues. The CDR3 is CASSYLGGHGYTF. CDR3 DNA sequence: TGTGCCAGCAGTTATCTCGGGGGGCATGGCTACACCTTC.